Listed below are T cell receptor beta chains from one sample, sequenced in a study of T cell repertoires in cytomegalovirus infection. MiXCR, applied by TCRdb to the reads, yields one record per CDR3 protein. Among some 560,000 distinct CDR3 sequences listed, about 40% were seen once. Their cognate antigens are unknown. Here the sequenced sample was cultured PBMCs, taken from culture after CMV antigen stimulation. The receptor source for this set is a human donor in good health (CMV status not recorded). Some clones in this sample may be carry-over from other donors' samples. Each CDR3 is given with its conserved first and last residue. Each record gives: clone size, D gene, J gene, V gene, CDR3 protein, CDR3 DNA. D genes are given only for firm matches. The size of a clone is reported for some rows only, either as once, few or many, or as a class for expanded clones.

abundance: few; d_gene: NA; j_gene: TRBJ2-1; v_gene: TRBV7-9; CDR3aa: CASSAEPGINEQFF; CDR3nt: TGTGCCAGCAGCGCTGAACCAGGGATAAATGAGCAGTTCTTC
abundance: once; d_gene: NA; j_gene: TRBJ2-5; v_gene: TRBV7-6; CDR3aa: CASSLRLVGGETQYF; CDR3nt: TGTGCCAGCAGCTTAAGACTAGTTGGAGGAGAGACCCAGTACTTC
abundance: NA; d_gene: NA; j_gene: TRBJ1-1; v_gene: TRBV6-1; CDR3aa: CASRGRGNTEAFF; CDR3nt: TGTGCCAGCAGGGGGAGGGGGAACACTGAAGCTTTCTTT
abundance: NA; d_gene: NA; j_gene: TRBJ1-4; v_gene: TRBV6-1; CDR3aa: CASSEGVGGTNEKLFF; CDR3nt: TGTGCCAGCAGTGAAGGCGTCGGAGGAACTAATGAAAAACTGTTTTTT
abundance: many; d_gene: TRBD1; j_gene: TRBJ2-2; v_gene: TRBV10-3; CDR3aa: CAISESMTGEMAGELFF; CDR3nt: TGTGCCATCAGTGAGTCTATGACAGGGGAGATGGCCGGGGAGCTGTTTTTT
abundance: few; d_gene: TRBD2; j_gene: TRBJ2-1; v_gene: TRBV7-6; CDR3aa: CASSGYLAGVGGNEQFF; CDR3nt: TGTGCCAGCAGCGGTTACCTAGCGGGAGTTGGGGGCAATGAGCAGTTCTTC
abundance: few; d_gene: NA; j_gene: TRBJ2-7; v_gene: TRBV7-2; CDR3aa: CASSPAEAYEQYF; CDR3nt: TGTGCCAGCAGCCCGGCAGAGGCCTACGAGCAGTACTTC
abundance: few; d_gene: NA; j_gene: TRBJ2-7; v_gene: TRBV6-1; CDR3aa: CASSDQGWNEQYF; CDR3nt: TGTGCCAGCAGTGACCAGGGGTGGAACGAGCAGTACTTC
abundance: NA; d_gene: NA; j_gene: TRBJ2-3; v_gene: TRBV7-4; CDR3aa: CASTKSGAFTDTQYF; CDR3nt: TGTGCCAGCACCAAGAGTGGGGCGTTCACAGATACGCAGTATTTT
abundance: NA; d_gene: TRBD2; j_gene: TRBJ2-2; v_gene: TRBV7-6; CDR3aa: CASTHRGGSGELFF; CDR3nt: TGTGCCAGCACCCACCGGGGAGGGTCCGGGGAGCTGTTTTTT
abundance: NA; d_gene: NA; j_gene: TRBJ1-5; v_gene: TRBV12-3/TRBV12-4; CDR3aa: CASSLVVEDQPQHF; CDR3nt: TGTGCCAGCAGTTTAGTGGTCGAGGACCAGCCCCAGCATTTT
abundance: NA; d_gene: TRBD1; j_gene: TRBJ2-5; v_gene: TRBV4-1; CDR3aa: CASSQGPGDRGRETQYF; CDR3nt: TGCGCCAGCAGCCAAGGTCCCGGGGACAGGGGGCGAGAGACCCAGTACTTC
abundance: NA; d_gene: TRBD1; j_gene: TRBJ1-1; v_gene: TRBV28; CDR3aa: CASGTGQGHTEAFF; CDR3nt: TGTGCCAGCGGAACCGGACAGGGACACACTGAAGCTTTCTTT
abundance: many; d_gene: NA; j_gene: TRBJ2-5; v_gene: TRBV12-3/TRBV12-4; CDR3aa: CASSIRGGQETQYF; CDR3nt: TGTGCCAGCAGTATCAGGGGCGGGCAAGAGACCCAGTACTTC
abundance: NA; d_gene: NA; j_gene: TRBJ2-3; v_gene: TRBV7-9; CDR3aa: CASSPRTVTDTQYF; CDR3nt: TGTGCCAGCAGCCCCCGGACTGTGACAGATACGCAGTATTTT
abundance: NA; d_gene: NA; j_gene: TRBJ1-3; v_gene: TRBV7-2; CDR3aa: CASSPLGQHLPYF; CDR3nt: TGTGCCAGCAGCCCACTTGGACAGCACTTACCATATTTT
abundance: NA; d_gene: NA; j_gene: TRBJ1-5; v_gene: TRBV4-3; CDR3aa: CASSQDWKSNQPQHF; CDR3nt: TGCGCCAGCAGCCAAGATTGGAAGAGCAATCAGCCCCAGCATTTT
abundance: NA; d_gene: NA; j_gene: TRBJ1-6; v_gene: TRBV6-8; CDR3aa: CASRVRAGSPLHF; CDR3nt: TGTGCCAGCAGGGTTAGGGCGGGTTCACCCCTCCACTTT